This TCR beta chain appears in the sequencing data of a study of T cell responses to AZD1222 COVID-19 vaccine. Overall study findings and caveats: Spike-specific TCRs gained breadth and depth after people received two AZD1222 doses.

The protocol was immunoSEQ multiplex PCR, while the TCRdb copy is restricted to in-frame clones and leaves out a portion. The sample lists approximately 100,000 clones, around nine tenths occurring once. Germline lookup yields CDR1 SGHTA and CDR2 FQGNSA. This CDR3 is 13 amino acids long. V lost 0 bases and J lost 6, with 9 bases in between. Comments on this clone: Its matching antigen is unknown.

Sequenced here: peripheral blood, sampled on day 0 of AZD1222 vaccination. The TCR originated in an adult in good health. V gene TRBV7-2 combines with J gene TRBJ2-7, with D perhaps TRBD2 (6 bases). The CDR3 DNA reads as TGTGCCAGCAGCTTAGCGGGGGGACTCGAGCAGTACTTC. Its translation: CASSLAGGLEQYF.